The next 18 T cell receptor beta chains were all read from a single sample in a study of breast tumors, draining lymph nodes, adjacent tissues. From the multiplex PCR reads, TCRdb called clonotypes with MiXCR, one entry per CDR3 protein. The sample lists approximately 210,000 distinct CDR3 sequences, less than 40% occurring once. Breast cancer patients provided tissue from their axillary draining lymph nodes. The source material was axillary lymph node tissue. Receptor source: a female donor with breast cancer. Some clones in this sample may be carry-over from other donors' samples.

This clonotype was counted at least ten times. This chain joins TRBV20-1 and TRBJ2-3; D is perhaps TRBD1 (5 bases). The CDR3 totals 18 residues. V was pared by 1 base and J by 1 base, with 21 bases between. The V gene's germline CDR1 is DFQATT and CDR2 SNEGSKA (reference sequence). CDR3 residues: CSARAEPSTGYRTDTQYF. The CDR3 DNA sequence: TGCAGTGCTAGAGCCGAACCAAGCACAGGTTACCGCACAGATACGCAGTATTTT.

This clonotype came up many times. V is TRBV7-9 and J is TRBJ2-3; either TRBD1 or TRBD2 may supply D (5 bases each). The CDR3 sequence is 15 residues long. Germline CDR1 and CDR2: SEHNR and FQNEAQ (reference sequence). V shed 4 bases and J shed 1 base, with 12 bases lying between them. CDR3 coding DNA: TGTGCCAGCAGCTCCTCGAGGGGTGGCACAGATACGCAGTATTTT. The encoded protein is CASSSSRGGTDTQYF.

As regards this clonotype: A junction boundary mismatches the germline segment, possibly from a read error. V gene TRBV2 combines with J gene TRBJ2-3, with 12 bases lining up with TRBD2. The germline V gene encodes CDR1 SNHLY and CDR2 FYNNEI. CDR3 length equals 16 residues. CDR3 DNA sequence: TGCGCCAGCTATTCGACTAGCGGGGGAAGCACAGATACGCAGTATTTT. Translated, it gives CASYSTSGGSTDTQYF.

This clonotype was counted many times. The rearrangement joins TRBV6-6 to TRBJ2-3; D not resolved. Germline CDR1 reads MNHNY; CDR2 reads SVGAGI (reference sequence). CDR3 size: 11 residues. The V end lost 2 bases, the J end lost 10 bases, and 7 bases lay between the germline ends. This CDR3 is CASSYDSAQYF. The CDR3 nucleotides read TGTGCCAGCAGTTACGATAGTGCGCAGTATTTT.

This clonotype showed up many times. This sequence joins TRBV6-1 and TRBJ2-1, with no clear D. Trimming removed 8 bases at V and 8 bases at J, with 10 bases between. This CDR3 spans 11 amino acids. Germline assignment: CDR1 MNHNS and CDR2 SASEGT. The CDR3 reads CASDDPDEQFF. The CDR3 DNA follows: TGTGCCAGCGACGATCCGGATGAGCAGTTCTTC.

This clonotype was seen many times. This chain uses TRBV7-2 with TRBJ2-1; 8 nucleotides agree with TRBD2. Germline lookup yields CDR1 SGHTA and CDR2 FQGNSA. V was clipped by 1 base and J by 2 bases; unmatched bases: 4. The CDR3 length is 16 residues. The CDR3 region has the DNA TGTGCCAGCAGCTTAGGGACTAGCAGAGCCTACAATGAGCAGTTCTTC. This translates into CASSLGTSRAYNEQFF.

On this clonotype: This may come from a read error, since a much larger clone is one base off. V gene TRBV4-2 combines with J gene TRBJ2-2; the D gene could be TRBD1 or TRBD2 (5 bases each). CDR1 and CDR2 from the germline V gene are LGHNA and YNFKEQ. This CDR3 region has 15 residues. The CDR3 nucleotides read TGTGCCAACAGCCGTGGGACGGTGAACACCGGGGAGCTGTTTTTT. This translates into CANSRGTVNTGELFF.

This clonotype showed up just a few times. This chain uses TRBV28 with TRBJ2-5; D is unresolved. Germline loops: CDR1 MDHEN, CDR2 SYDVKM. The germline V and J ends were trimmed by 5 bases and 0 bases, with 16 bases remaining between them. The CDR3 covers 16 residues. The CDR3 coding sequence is TGTGCCAGCAGTCCCATTCGGACCGACTACCAAGAGACCCAGTACTTC. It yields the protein CASSPIRTDYQETQYF.

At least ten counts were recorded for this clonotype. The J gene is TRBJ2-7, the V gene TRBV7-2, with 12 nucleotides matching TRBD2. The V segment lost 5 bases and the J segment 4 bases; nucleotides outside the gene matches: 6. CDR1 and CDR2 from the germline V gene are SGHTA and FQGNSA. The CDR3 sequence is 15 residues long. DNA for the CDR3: TGTGCCAGCAGCACAGCCGGGACTAGCGGGTACGAGCAGTACTTC. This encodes CASSTAGTSGYEQYF.

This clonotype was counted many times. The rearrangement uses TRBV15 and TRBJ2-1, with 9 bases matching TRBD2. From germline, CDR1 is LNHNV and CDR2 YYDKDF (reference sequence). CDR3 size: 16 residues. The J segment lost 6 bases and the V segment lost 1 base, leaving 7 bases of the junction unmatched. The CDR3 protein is CATSRAGGGAFNEQFF. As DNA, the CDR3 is TGTGCCACCAGCAGAGCGGGCGGGGGGGCCTTCAATGAGCAGTTCTTC.

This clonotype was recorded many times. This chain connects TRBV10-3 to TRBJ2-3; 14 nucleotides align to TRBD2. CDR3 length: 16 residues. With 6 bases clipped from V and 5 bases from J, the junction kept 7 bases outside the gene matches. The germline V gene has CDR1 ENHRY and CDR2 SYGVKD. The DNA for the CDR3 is TGTGCCATCAGCCCGGGACTAGCGGGAGAGGTAGATACGCAGTATTTT. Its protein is CAISPGLAGEVDTQYF.

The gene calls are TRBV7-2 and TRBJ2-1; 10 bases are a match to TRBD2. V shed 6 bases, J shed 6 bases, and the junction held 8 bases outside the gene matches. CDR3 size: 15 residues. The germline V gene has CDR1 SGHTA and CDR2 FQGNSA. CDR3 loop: CASRLTSGQVNEQFF. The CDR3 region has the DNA TGTGCCAGCAGGCTGACTAGCGGGCAGGTCAATGAGCAGTTCTTC.

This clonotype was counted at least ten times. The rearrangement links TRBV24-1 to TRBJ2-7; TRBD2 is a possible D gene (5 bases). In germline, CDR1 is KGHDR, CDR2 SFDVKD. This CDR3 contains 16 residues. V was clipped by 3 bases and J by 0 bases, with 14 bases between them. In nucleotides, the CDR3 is TGTGCCACCAGTGATCATAGCGCACGGACCTCCTACGAGCAGTACTTC. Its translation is CATSDHSARTSYEQYF.

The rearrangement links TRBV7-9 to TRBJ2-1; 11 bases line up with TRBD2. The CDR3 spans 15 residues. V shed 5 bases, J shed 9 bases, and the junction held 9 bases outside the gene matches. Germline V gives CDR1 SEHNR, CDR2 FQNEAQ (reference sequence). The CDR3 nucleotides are TGTGCCAGCAGCACCGGGACTAGCGGTAATGGTGAGCAGTTCTTC. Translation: CASSTGTSGNGEQFF.

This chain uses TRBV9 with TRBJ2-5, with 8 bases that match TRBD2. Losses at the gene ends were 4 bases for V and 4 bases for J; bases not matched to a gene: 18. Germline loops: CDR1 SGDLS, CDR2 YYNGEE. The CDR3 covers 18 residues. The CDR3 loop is CASSLTGGKRAGGETQYF. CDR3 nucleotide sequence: TGTGCCAGCAGCCTAACGGGAGGGAAGCGGGCAGGAGGAGAGACCCAGTACTTC.

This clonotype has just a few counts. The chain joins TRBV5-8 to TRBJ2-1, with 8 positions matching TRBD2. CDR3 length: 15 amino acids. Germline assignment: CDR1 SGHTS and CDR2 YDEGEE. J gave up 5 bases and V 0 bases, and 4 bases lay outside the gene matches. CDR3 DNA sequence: TGTGCCAGCAGCTTGGATAGCGGGGTCAACAATGAGCAGTTCTTC. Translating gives CASSLDSGVNNEQFF.

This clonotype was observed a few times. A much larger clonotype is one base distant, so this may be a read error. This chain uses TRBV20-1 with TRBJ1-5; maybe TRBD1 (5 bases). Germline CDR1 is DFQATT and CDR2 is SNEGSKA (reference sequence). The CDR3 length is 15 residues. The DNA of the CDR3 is TGCAGTGCTCCCCGACAGAGGGGAAGCACTCAGCCCCAGCATTTT. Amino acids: CSAPRQRGSTQPQHF.

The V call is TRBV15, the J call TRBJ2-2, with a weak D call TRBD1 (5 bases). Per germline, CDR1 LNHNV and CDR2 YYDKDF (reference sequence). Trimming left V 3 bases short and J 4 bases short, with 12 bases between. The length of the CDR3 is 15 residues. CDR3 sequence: CATSRGRDSTGELFF. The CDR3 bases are TGTGCCACCAGCAGGGGCAGGGATAGCACCGGGGAGCTGTTTTTT.